A selection of T cell receptor beta chains follows, all from one sample in a study of blood T cell repertoires in COVID-19. Profiling relied on immunoSEQ multiplex PCR, and the TCRdb table lists in-frame clones only, not all of them. The repertoire consists of under 300,000 clones, with around 86% occurring once and the leading ten covering 9% to 15%. Sequenced sample: peripheral blood. The source of these receptors is a man of 80 years or more with acute or convalescent COVID-19. Each CDR3 is given with its conserved first and last residue. The D gene is left open where the match is weak. For some rows the clone size is stated as once, few or many, or as a class when expanded; others skip it.

CDR3 length: 14
J gene: TRBJ1-1
V gene: TRBV7-6
clone size: .
D gene: .
CDR3 DNA: TGTGCCAGCAGCCCCCCCGGGGTCGGTACTGAAGCTTTCTTT
CDR3 protein: CASSPPGVGTEAFF

CDR3 length: 13
J gene: TRBJ1-2
V gene: TRBV28
clone size: few
D gene: TRBD1
CDR3 DNA: TGTGCCAGCAGCAGACAGGGAATAGATGGCTACACCTTC
CDR3 protein: CASSRQGIDGYTF

CDR3 length: 11
J gene: TRBJ2-1
V gene: TRBV5-1
clone size: few
D gene: .
CDR3 DNA: TGCGCCAGCAGCTTGGGAGTTGAGCAGTTCTTC
CDR3 protein: CASSLGVEQFF

CDR3 length: 14
J gene: TRBJ2-5
V gene: TRBV7-8
clone size: .
D gene: .
CDR3 DNA: TGTGCCAGCAGCCCCTTGGGCTCTCGCGAGACCCAGTACTTC
CDR3 protein: CASSPLGSRETQYF

CDR3 length: 13
J gene: TRBJ2-7
V gene: TRBV10-1
clone size: .
D gene: .
CDR3 DNA: TGCGCCAGCAACCTCGGCCCGGGGTACGAGCAGTACTTC
CDR3 protein: CASNLGPGYEQYF

CDR3 length: 14
J gene: TRBJ1-1
V gene: TRBV6-2/TRBV6-3
clone size: .
D gene: .
CDR3 DNA: TGTGCCAGCAGTTCAGGGTTTTTGAACACTGAAGCTTTCTTT
CDR3 protein: CASSSGFLNTEAFF

CDR3 length: 15
J gene: TRBJ2-3
V gene: TRBV7-2
clone size: .
D gene: .
CDR3 DNA: TGTGCCAGCAGCTTATATCGGGGATCCACAGATACGCAGTATTTT
CDR3 protein: CASSLYRGSTDTQYF

CDR3 length: 12
J gene: TRBJ2-7
V gene: TRBV18
clone size: .
D gene: TRBD1
CDR3 DNA: TGTGCCAGCTCTCAACAGGGGGCGAAGCAGTACTTC
CDR3 protein: CASSQQGAKQYF

CDR3 length: 14
J gene: TRBJ2-1
V gene: TRBV7-6
clone size: .
D gene: .
CDR3 DNA: TGTGCCAGCAGCCTACAGGGATCCTACAATGAGCAGTTCTTC
CDR3 protein: CASSLQGSYNEQFF

CDR3 length: 12
J gene: TRBJ2-7
V gene: TRBV29-1
clone size: .
D gene: TRBD1
CDR3 DNA: TGCAGCGGAGTGACAGGGGGAGGCGAGCAGTACTTC
CDR3 protein: CSGVTGGGEQYF

CDR3 length: 12
J gene: TRBJ2-2
V gene: TRBV9
clone size: .
D gene: .
CDR3 DNA: TGTGCCAGCTCTTGGGGGCCCGGGGAGCTGTTTTTT
CDR3 protein: CASSWGPGELFF

CDR3 length: 14
J gene: TRBJ1-2
V gene: TRBV29-1
clone size: .
D gene: .
CDR3 DNA: TGCAGCGTTGTAGAAAAGTCGGGAGTGAGTGGCTACACCTTC
CDR3 protein: CSVVEKSGVSGYTF

CDR3 length: 16
J gene: TRBJ1-3
V gene: TRBV2
clone size: few
D gene: TRBD1
CDR3 DNA: TGTGCCAGCAGCGAGGGACAGCCGATCTCTGGAAACACCATATATTTT
CDR3 protein: CASSEGQPISGNTIYF

CDR3 length: 17
J gene: TRBJ2-2
V gene: TRBV7-8
clone size: .
D gene: TRBD1
CDR3 DNA: TGTGCCAGCAGCTTAGCGCCCCCAGGGGGTCTGAACGGGGAGCTGTTTTTT
CDR3 protein: CASSLAPPGGLNGELFF

CDR3 length: 18
J gene: TRBJ2-2
V gene: TRBV15
clone size: once
D gene: TRBD2
CDR3 DNA: TGTGCCACCAGCAGAGTTATGGCTAGCGGGAGACACACCGGGGAGCTGTTTTTT
CDR3 protein: CATSRVMASGRHTGELFF

CDR3 length: 16
J gene: TRBJ1-1
V gene: TRBV6-2/TRBV6-3
clone size: .
D gene: .
CDR3 DNA: TGTGCCAGCAGCCCTTCGAGAGTACAGGTGACCCCTGAAGCTTTCTTT
CDR3 protein: CASSPSRVQVTPEAFF

CDR3 length: 11
J gene: TRBJ1-2
V gene: TRBV18
clone size: .
D gene: .
CDR3 DNA: TGTGCCACCGGGGACATCTATGGCTACACCTTC
CDR3 protein: CATGDIYGYTF

CDR3 length: 19
J gene: TRBJ2-2
V gene: TRBV5-1
clone size: .
D gene: TRBD2
CDR3 DNA: TGCGCCAGCAGCTCTCCCCTTCTGGCGGGAGGGCGGAACACCGGGGAGCTGTTTTTT
CDR3 protein: CASSSPLLAGGRNTGELFF

CDR3 length: 18
J gene: TRBJ1-1
V gene: TRBV7-4
clone size: few
D gene: TRBD1
CDR3 DNA: TGTGCCAGCAGCCCCGGGACAGGGGGGCCAGTGGGTTCGTCTGAAGCTTTCTTT
CDR3 protein: CASSPGTGGPVGSSEAFF

CDR3 length: 15
J gene: TRBJ2-2
V gene: TRBV24-1
clone size: once
D gene: TRBD1
CDR3 DNA: TGTGCCACCACAGGACAGGGGGCAAGCCACGGGGAGCTGTTTTTT
CDR3 protein: CATTGQGASHGELFF

CDR3 length: 16
J gene: TRBJ1-2
V gene: TRBV28
clone size: .
D gene: .
CDR3 DNA: TGTGCCAGCAGTTTAGGCAGGGAGGCTTCTTATCAGGGCTACACCTTC
CDR3 protein: CASSLGREASYQGYTF

CDR3 length: 16
J gene: TRBJ1-5
V gene: TRBV15
clone size: .
D gene: .
CDR3 DNA: TGTGCCACCAGCAGAGAGTCTGGACTCCAAGGGAAGCCCCAGCATTTT
CDR3 protein: CATSRESGLQGKPQHF

CDR3 length: 16
J gene: TRBJ2-1
V gene: TRBV19
clone size: .
D gene: TRBD2
CDR3 DNA: TGTGCCAGTAGGGGGGAAGGGACTAGTTTTTTCAATGAGCAGTTCTTC
CDR3 protein: CASRGEGTSFFNEQFF

CDR3 length: 12
J gene: TRBJ2-2
V gene: TRBV3-1/TRBV3-2
clone size: .
D gene: .
CDR3 DNA: TGTGCCAGCAGCTACCCCAGCGGGGAGCTGTTTTTT
CDR3 protein: CASSYPSGELFF

CDR3 length: 15
J gene: TRBJ1-4
V gene: TRBV18
clone size: .
D gene: TRBD1
CDR3 DNA: TGTGCCAGCTCGCCGGGACAGGGGGCGAATGAAAAACTGTTTTTT
CDR3 protein: CASSPGQGANEKLFF

CDR3 length: 15
J gene: TRBJ1-2
V gene: TRBV21-1
clone size: .
D gene: .
CDR3 DNA: TGTGCCAGCAGCAAGAGAGGAGCCGCTAACTATGGCTACACCTTC
CDR3 protein: CASSKRGAANYGYTF

CDR3 length: 17
J gene: TRBJ1-5
V gene: TRBV28
clone size: .
D gene: TRBD1
CDR3 DNA: TGTGCCAGCAGTCAACCCCAGGGGGCCTATAGCAATCAGCCCCAGCATTTT
CDR3 protein: CASSQPQGAYSNQPQHF

CDR3 length: 16
J gene: TRBJ2-1
V gene: TRBV7-3
clone size: once
D gene: TRBD2
CDR3 DNA: TGTGCCAGCAGCCCGCGTGGCGGGAGGGGATTCAATGAGCAGTTCTTC
CDR3 protein: CASSPRGGRGFNEQFF

CDR3 length: 15
J gene: TRBJ1-1
V gene: TRBV19
clone size: .
D gene: TRBD1
CDR3 DNA: TGTGCCAGTAGTCCTGGGACAGGGGTTACCACTGAAGCTTTCTTT
CDR3 protein: CASSPGTGVTTEAFF

CDR3 length: 15
J gene: TRBJ2-5
V gene: TRBV4-3
clone size: .
D gene: .
CDR3 DNA: TGCGCCAGCAGCCAAGATTTGGGGGCGGGAGAGACCCAGTACTTC
CDR3 protein: CASSQDLGAGETQYF

CDR3 length: 14
J gene: TRBJ1-6
V gene: TRBV5-1
clone size: .
D gene: .
CDR3 DNA: TGCGCCAGCAGCTTGGAAGCGGGGTCCTCACCCCTCCACTTT
CDR3 protein: CASSLEAGSSPLHF

CDR3 length: 14
J gene: TRBJ1-2
V gene: TRBV10-3
clone size: few
D gene: .
CDR3 DNA: TGTGCCATCAGTGAGCTTGCAGGGAACTATGGCTACACCTTC
CDR3 protein: CAISELAGNYGYTF

CDR3 length: 17
J gene: TRBJ2-7
V gene: TRBV4-2
clone size: .
D gene: TRBD2
CDR3 DNA: TGTGCCAGCAGCCAAGTAATTAGCGGGATTAACACCTACGAGCAGTACTTC
CDR3 protein: CASSQVISGINTYEQYF

CDR3 length: 12
J gene: TRBJ1-1
V gene: TRBV18
clone size: .
D gene: .
CDR3 DNA: TGTGCCAGCTCACCATCCGGGGCTGAAGCTTTCTTT
CDR3 protein: CASSPSGAEAFF

CDR3 length: 15
J gene: TRBJ1-3
V gene: TRBV3-1/TRBV3-2
clone size: .
D gene: .
CDR3 DNA: TGTGCCAGCAGCCTTGCGGGCTCCTCTGGAAACACCATATATTTT
CDR3 protein: CASSLAGSSGNTIYF

CDR3 length: 15
J gene: TRBJ2-7
V gene: TRBV27
clone size: .
D gene: .
CDR3 DNA: TGTGCCAGCAGTTTATCAATGGGATCGGGGTACGAGCAGTACTTC
CDR3 protein: CASSLSMGSGYEQYF

CDR3 length: 15
J gene: TRBJ2-1
V gene: TRBV27
clone size: .
D gene: TRBD1
CDR3 DNA: TGTGCCAGCAGTCCGGGGACAGGCGGTAACAATGAGCAGTTCTTC
CDR3 protein: CASSPGTGGNNEQFF

CDR3 length: 15
J gene: TRBJ2-1
V gene: TRBV5-1
clone size: .
D gene: .
CDR3 DNA: TGCGCCAGCAGCGACGGACTTATGGGCTACAATGAGCAGTTCTTC
CDR3 protein: CASSDGLMGYNEQFF

CDR3 length: 16
J gene: TRBJ1-4
V gene: TRBV5-1
clone size: .
D gene: TRBD1
CDR3 DNA: TGCGCCAGCAGCTTGGCCGGACAGGCCTTTGGGGAAAAACTGTTTTTT
CDR3 protein: CASSLAGQAFGEKLFF

CDR3 length: 14
J gene: TRBJ1-2
V gene: TRBV29-1
clone size: .
D gene: TRBD1
CDR3 DNA: TGCAGCGTGGGTGGGGGACAGACTAACTATGGCTACACCTTC
CDR3 protein: CSVGGGQTNYGYTF

CDR3 length: 15
J gene: TRBJ2-7
V gene: TRBV29-1
clone size: .
D gene: .
CDR3 DNA: TGCAGCGCTAGACACGGGGTGCCCAGCTCCTACGAGCAGTACTTC
CDR3 protein: CSARHGVPSSYEQYF

CDR3 length: 12
J gene: TRBJ1-2
V gene: TRBV12-5
clone size: .
D gene: .
CDR3 DNA: TGTGCTAGTGCACAGGGATCCTACGGCTACACCTTC
CDR3 protein: CASAQGSYGYTF

CDR3 length: 14
J gene: TRBJ2-7
V gene: TRBV5-1
clone size: .
D gene: TRBD1
CDR3 DNA: TGCGCCAGCAGCTTCCGACAGGGGGACTACGAGCAGTACTTC
CDR3 protein: CASSFRQGDYEQYF

CDR3 length: 15
J gene: TRBJ2-2
V gene: TRBV7-8
clone size: .
D gene: .
CDR3 DNA: TGTGCCAGCAGCTTGTTTAGCCGGAACACCGGGGAGCTGTTTTTT
CDR3 protein: CASSLFSRNTGELFF

CDR3 length: 13
J gene: TRBJ2-6
V gene: TRBV14
clone size: .
D gene: .
CDR3 DNA: TGTGCCAGCAGCCAACCGACAGCCAACGTCCTGACTTTC
CDR3 protein: CASSQPTANVLTF

CDR3 length: 15
J gene: TRBJ2-2
V gene: TRBV10-3
clone size: .
D gene: .
CDR3 DNA: TGTGCCATCAGCCCGGACAACCTGAACACCGGGGAGCTGTTTTTT
CDR3 protein: CAISPDNLNTGELFF

CDR3 length: 14
J gene: TRBJ1-3
V gene: TRBV2
clone size: once
D gene: .
CDR3 DNA: TGTGCCAGCAGCGACAGGCGATCTGGAAACACCATATATTTT
CDR3 protein: CASSDRRSGNTIYF

CDR3 length: 14
J gene: TRBJ1-5
V gene: TRBV7-2
clone size: .
D gene: TRBD1
CDR3 DNA: TGTGCCAGCAGCACAGGACAGGGGAATCAGCCCCAGCATTTT
CDR3 protein: CASSTGQGNQPQHF

CDR3 length: 13
J gene: TRBJ2-7
V gene: TRBV28
clone size: .
D gene: .
CDR3 DNA: TGTGCCACCCGGGATGGGAGCCTCTACGAGCAGTACTTC
CDR3 protein: CATRDGSLYEQYF

CDR3 length: 13
J gene: TRBJ1-1
V gene: TRBV6-2/TRBV6-3
clone size: .
D gene: .
CDR3 DNA: TGTGCCAGCAGTTACGAGGGTGGGACTGAAGCTTTCTTT
CDR3 protein: CASSYEGGTEAFF

CDR3 length: 16
J gene: TRBJ2-5
V gene: TRBV6-5
clone size: .
D gene: TRBD2
CDR3 DNA: TGTGCCAGCAGTTGGTTAGCGGGGGGGCCGCCGGAGACCCAGTACTTC
CDR3 protein: CASSWLAGGPPETQYF

CDR3 length: 11
J gene: TRBJ1-2
V gene: TRBV20-1
clone size: .
D gene: .
CDR3 DNA: TGCAGTGCTAGGCCGGGATATGGCTACACCTTC
CDR3 protein: CSARPGYGYTF

CDR3 length: 14
J gene: TRBJ2-1
V gene: TRBV28
clone size: .
D gene: .
CDR3 DNA: TGTGCCAGCAGTTTACTACCAGGCTACAATGAGCAGTTCTTC
CDR3 protein: CASSLLPGYNEQFF

CDR3 length: 16
J gene: TRBJ1-4
V gene: TRBV4-3
clone size: .
D gene: .
CDR3 DNA: TGCGCCAGCAGCCAAGGACCGCCGGACAGCGGAGAAAAACTGTTTTTT
CDR3 protein: CASSQGPPDSGEKLFF

CDR3 length: 14
J gene: TRBJ1-1
V gene: TRBV11-3
clone size: .
D gene: TRBD1
CDR3 DNA: TGTGCCAGCAGCCTGAAAGGGGGCAGGACTGAAGCTTTCTTT
CDR3 protein: CASSLKGGRTEAFF

CDR3 length: 14
J gene: TRBJ2-7
V gene: TRBV18
clone size: .
D gene: .
CDR3 DNA: TGTGCCAGCTCACCACCGCAAACGGCGGTGGAGCAGTACTTC
CDR3 protein: CASSPPQTAVEQYF

CDR3 length: 14
J gene: TRBJ2-2
V gene: TRBV5-4
clone size: once
D gene: .
CDR3 DNA: TGTGCCAGCACCTTCCAAGGGAGAGGCGGGGAGCTGTTTTTT
CDR3 protein: CASTFQGRGGELFF

CDR3 length: 16
J gene: TRBJ1-1
V gene: TRBV18
clone size: few
D gene: .
CDR3 DNA: TGTGCCAGCTCACCACCGTCAGTCCCCTGGAACACTGAAGCTTTCTTT
CDR3 protein: CASSPPSVPWNTEAFF

CDR3 length: 15
J gene: TRBJ1-3
V gene: TRBV7-2
clone size: .
D gene: .
CDR3 DNA: TGTGCCAGCAGCTTGGCGGGGGCGCGCGGAAACACCATATATTTT
CDR3 protein: CASSLAGARGNTIYF